The entry that follows covers one T cell receptor (beta chain) sequence. V lost 1 base and J lost 4, with 13 bases in between. The CDR3 extends over 15 amino acids. The germline CDR1 and CDR2 sequences are MGHRA and YSYEKL. Each sorted subset replicate got 200 ng genomic DNA, about 33,000 genomes. Profiled with immunoSEQ multiplex PCR; TCRdb holds only in-frame clones, not every one. Of under 1 million clones in the sample, approximately 96% were seen once. This specimen belongs to a study of shared clonotypes between healthy human individuals. CD8 cells regarded as naive lacked CD45RO, were positively chosen for CCR7, and omitted terminally differentiated effector memory CD45RA+ cells.

The source is a young man in good health. The specimen sequenced was naive CD8+ T cells sorted from blood. The chain carries TRBV4-1 and TRBJ1-1; the D is unclear. This chain's CDR3 is CASSQASAPGTEAFF. For the CDR3, the DNA is TGCGCCAGCAGCCAAGCGTCAGCGCCTGGCACTGAAGCTTTCTTT.